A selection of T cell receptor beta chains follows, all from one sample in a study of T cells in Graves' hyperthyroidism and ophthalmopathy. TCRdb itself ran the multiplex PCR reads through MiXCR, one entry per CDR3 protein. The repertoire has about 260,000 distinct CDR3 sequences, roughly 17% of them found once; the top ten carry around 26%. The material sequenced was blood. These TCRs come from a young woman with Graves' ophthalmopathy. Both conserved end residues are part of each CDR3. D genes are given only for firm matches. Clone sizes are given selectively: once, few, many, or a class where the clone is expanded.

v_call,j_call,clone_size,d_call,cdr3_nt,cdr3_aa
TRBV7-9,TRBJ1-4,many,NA,TGTGCCAGCAGCTTCAGGGGAGGTACGGCAACTAATGAAAAACTGTTTTTT,CASSFRGGTATNEKLFF
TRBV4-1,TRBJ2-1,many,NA,TGCGCCAGCAGCCAAGACCGGGCCCGCCGCCTTGAGCAGTTCTTC,CASSQDRARRLEQFF
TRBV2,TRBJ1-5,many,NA,TGTGCCAGCAGTGACCAGGGACATAGTCTCGATCAGCCCCAGCATTTT,CASSDQGHSLDQPQHF
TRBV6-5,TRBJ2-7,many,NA,TGTGCCAGCAGTTACTCTCGAGTGAGCCACGAGCAGTACTTC,CASSYSRVSHEQYF
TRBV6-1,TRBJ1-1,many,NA,TGTGCCAGCAGTGACCGGGACGGAACCGCTGAAGCTTTCTTT,CASSDRDGTAEAFF
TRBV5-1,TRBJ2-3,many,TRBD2,TGCGCCAGCAGCCCGGGGACTAGCGGAACAGATACGCAGTATTTT,CASSPGTSGTDTQYF
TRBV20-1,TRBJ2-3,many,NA,TGCAGTGCTGGCAAAATAGGGCAGGGCACAGATACGCAGTATTTT,CSAGKIGQGTDTQYF
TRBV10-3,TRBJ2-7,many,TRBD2,TGTGCCATCAGTGGACTAGCGGGATCCTACGAGCAGTACTTC,CAISGLAGSYEQYF
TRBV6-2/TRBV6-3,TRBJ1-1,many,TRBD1,TGTGCCAGCAGTTACAGCAGGGGGCTCTTGAACACTGAAGCTTTCTTT,CASSYSRGLLNTEAFF
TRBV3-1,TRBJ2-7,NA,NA,TGTGCCAGCAGCCAAGGGGCCAGTACGAAGATGGAGCAGTACTTC,CASSQGASTKMEQYF
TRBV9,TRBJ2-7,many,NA,TGTGCCAGCAGTCCGGGAGAAACCTACGAGCAGTACTTC,CASSPGETYEQYF
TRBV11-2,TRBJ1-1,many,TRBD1,TGTGCCAGCAGCCCCAGGAGAGGGGGCGTTACTGAAGCTTTCTTT,CASSPRRGGVTEAFF
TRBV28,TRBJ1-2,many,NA,TGTGCCAGCAGGGACCGAAGTCACTATGGCTACACCTTC,CASRDRSHYGYTF
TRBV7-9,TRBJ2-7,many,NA,TGTGCCAGCAGCCCCAGCGAACAGGGTTGGGTCGAGCAGTACTTC,CASSPSEQGWVEQYF
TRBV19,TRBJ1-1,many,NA,TGTGCCAGTAGTCTCCCGGGGGCGCCGGTCGAAGCTTTCTTT,CASSLPGAPVEAFF
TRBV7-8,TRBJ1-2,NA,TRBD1,TGTGCCAGCAGACCGGACAGGGGTGGCTATGGCTACACCTTC,CASRPDRGGYGYTF
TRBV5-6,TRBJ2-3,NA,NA,TGTGCCAGCAGCTTGGTGGCCGGGGCAGATACGCAGTATTTT,CASSLVAGADTQYF
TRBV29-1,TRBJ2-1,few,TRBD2,TGCAGCGTCTCCTACCCCGGGACTAGCGGGAGGGTGAATGAGCAGTTCTTC,CSVSYPGTSGRVNEQFF
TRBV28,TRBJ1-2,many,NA,TGTGCCAGCTGTCCGACAGCGGCCGACTATGGCTACACCTTC,CASCPTAADYGYTF
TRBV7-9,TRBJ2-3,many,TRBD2,TGTGCCAGCAGCTTAAACCTAGCGGGGGGTACAGATACGCAGTATTTT,CASSLNLAGGTDTQYF
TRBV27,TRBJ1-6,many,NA,TGTGCCAGCAGTTCCGTCTCGTTCTCCTATAATTCACCCCTCCACTTT,CASSSVSFSYNSPLHF
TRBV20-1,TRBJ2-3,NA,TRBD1,TGCAGTGCTAGAGTCGAAGGACAGGGAAACACGCAGTATTTT,CSARVEGQGNTQYF
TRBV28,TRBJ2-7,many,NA,TGTGCCAGCGACGGAGGGTCCTCCTACGAGCAGTACTTC,CASDGGSSYEQYF
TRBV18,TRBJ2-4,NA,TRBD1,TGTGCCAGCTCACCGGGACAGGGGGGCAAAAACATTCAGTACTTC,CASSPGQGGKNIQYF
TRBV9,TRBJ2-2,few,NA,TGTGCCAGCAGCGTAGGGGGGACGGGGAACACCGGGGAGCTGTTTTTT,CASSVGGTGNTGELFF
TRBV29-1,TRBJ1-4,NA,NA,TGCAGCGTTGAAGTGATAGGGGCAAGGGATGAAAAACTGTTTTTT,CSVEVIGARDEKLFF
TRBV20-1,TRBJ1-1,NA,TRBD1,TGCAGTGCTAGGAAGGACAGGAGCACTGAAGCTTTCTTT,CSARKDRSTEAFF
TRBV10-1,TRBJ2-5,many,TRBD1,TGCGCCAGCAGTGAACAGGGGGCAGGGGAGACCCAGTACTTC,CASSEQGAGETQYF
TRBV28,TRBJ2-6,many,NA,TGTGCCAGCAGTTTATTACACTCTGGGGCCAACGTCCTGACTTTC,CASSLLHSGANVLTF
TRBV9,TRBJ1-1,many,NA,TGTGCCAGCAGCGCCTACAGCGACATGAACACTGAAGCTTTCTTT,CASSAYSDMNTEAFF
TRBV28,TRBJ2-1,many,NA,TGTGCCAGCAGTTTAGACAGAGGGAGCTCCTACAATGAGCAGTTCTTC,CASSLDRGSSYNEQFF
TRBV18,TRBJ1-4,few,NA,TGTGCCAGCTCACCCCACCCTGTGGAAGGGCAACGTGCAACTAATGAAAAACTGTTTTTT,CASSPHPVEGQRATNEKLFF
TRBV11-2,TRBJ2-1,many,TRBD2,TGTGCCAGCAGCCCCCTTTCCGGGAGGATTCTGGATGAGCAGTTCTTC,CASSPLSGRILDEQFF
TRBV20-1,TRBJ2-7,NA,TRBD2,TGCAGTGCAACCGGACTAGCGGGAGCTTTGAACGAGCAGTACTTC,CSATGLAGALNEQYF
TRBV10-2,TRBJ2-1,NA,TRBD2,TGCGCCAGCTTGACGACTAGCGGGAGCCCTTCCTACAATGAGCAGTTCTTC,CASLTTSGSPSYNEQFF
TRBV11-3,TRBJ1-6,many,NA,TGTGCCAGCAGCTATGCCCGGTGGGGATCAAATAATTCACCCCTCCACTTT,CASSYARWGSNNSPLHF
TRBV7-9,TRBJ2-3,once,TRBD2,TGTGCCAGCAGCGGGGGACTAGCGGGGGGGGACCATTTAGATACGCAGTATTTT,CASSGGLAGGDHLDTQYF
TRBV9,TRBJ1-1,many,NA,TGTGCCAGCAGCGTAGGCGGCGAGAACACTGAAGCTTTCTTT,CASSVGGENTEAFF
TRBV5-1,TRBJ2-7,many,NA,TGCGCCAGCAGCCTATCCGAAGATCAAAGATCGGCCTACGAGCAGTACTTC,CASSLSEDQRSAYEQYF
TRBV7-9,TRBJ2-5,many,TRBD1,TGTGCCAGCAGCTTGCAGGGGGCTGGAGAGACCCAGTACTTC,CASSLQGAGETQYF
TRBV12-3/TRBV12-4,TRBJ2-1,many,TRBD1,TGTGCCAGCAGTCTTAACAGGGGACGCAATGAGCAGTTCTTC,CASSLNRGRNEQFF
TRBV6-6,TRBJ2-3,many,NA,TGTGCCAGCAGTTACCAAAGGACAAAAATAAGCCACACAGATACGCAGTATTTT,CASSYQRTKISHTDTQYF
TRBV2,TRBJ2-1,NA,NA,TGTGCCAGCAGTGAAGCGGCGGACAATGAGCAGTTCTTC,CASSEAADNEQFF
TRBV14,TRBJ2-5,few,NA,TGTGCCAGCAGCCCCCGCGAGGGGATTTACCAAGAGACCCAGTACTTC,CASSPREGIYQETQYF
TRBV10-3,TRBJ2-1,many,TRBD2,TGTGCCATCAGTCTGCAGGGAGGGGATGAGCAGTTCTTC,CAISLQGGDEQFF
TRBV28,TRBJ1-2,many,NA,TGTGCCAGCAGTCTCTCCCCGGGGGGCTACACCTTC,CASSLSPGGYTF
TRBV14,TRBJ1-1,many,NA,TGTGCCAGCAGCGCCCGGGCCCTACTTATTATGAACACTGAAGCTTTCTTT,CASSARALLIMNTEAFF
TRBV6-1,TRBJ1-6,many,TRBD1,TGTGCCAGCGGGACAGGGGTCTCACCCCTCCACTTT,CASGTGVSPLHF
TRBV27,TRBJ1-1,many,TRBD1,TGTGCCAGCAGTTTTGGGGACAGGCTTGAAGCTTTCTTT,CASSFGDRLEAFF
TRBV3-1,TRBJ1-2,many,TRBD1,TGTGCCAGCAGCCCCCGGACAGGGAACTATGGCTACACCTTC,CASSPRTGNYGYTF
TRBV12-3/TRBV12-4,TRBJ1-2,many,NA,TGTGCCAGCAGTCCAGCGGATCGGGGCTACACCTTC,CASSPADRGYTF
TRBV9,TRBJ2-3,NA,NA,TGTGCCAGCAGCCTACGACTCGGGGATACGCAGTATTTT,CASSLRLGDTQYF
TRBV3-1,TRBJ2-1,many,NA,TGTGCCAGCAACCTAGGACTTACAATGAGAGAGCAGTTCTTC,CASNLGLTMREQFF
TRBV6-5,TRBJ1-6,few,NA,TGTGCCAGCAGTTACTCGCCTAGCTCCTATAATTCACCCCTCCACTTT,CASSYSPSSYNSPLHF
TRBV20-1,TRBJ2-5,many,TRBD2,TGCAGTGCTAGCCCCTTTAGCGGGAGACAAGAGACCCAGTACTTC,CSASPFSGRQETQYF